The 26 T cell receptor beta chains below come from one sample, sequenced in a study of blood T cell repertoires in COVID-19. The method was immunoSEQ multiplex PCR; TCRdb's version includes in-frame clones alone and lacks a portion of them. Among 200,000 to 250,000 clones listed, approximately 90% were seen once. The sequencing sample was made of peripheral blood. The receptors shown here come from a woman between 40 and 50 years old with acute or convalescent COVID-19.

J is TRBJ1-1 and V is TRBV7-9; D may be TRBD1 (5 bases). The CDR3 is 14 amino acids. The V gene lost 5 bases and the J gene lost 1 base, with 11 bases spanning the gap. Looked up from germline, CDR1 is SEHNR and CDR2 is FQNEAQ (reference sequence). The CDR3 nucleotides read TGTGCCAGCAGCACCAGGGTAACGAACACTGAAGCTTTCTTT. Translation gives CASSTRVTNTEAFF.

The V gene is TRBV6-6, the J gene TRBJ1-2; possibly TRBD1 for D (5 bases). The CDR3 loop spans 13 amino acids. Germline CDR1 is MNHNY and CDR2 is SVGAGI (reference sequence). Trimming pared 4 bases from V and 3 bases from J, leaving 9 bases between. The CDR3 DNA reads TGTGCCAGCAGTTGGCCAGGGTACTATGGCTACACCTTC. Its translation is CASSWPGYYGYTF.

This chain uses TRBV5-1 with TRBJ2-3, with 9 bases aligning to TRBD1. CDR3 length: 16 residues. CDR1 SGHRS and CDR2 YFSETQ come from the germline V gene. Germline trimming cut 6 bases from V and 4 bases from J; bases unmatched to any gene: 12. The CDR3 DNA reads TGCGCCAGCACGCCCCGGGACAGGGCTCGTTCAGATACGCAGTATTTT. Protein sequence: CASTPRDRARSDTQYF. Variable domain in full (rest from reference TRBV5-1 and TRBJ2-3): KAGVTQTPRYLIKTRGQQVTLSCSPISGHRSVSWYQQTPGQGLQFLFEYFSETQRNKGNFPGRFSGRQFSNSRSEMNVSTLELGDSALYLCASTPRDRARSDTQYFGPGTRLTVL.

The rearrangement links TRBV5-1 to TRBJ1-1, with D uncertain. The germline V gene has CDR1 SGHRS and CDR2 YFSETQ. V shed 5 bases and J shed 0 bases, with 14 bases lying between them. CDR3 length: 15 residues. In DNA form, the CDR3 reads TGCGCCAGCAGTGCCGGGTCTCCTCTGAACACTGAAGCTTTCTTT. Protein: CASSAGSPLNTEAFF.

This clone was seen a few times. The chain couples TRBV11-2 to TRBJ1-6; 10 bases align to TRBD1. This CDR3 is built from 15 residues. V trimming: 5 bases; J trimming: 6 bases; junction bases outside the gene matches: 4. Germline V gene sequence: CDR1 SGHAT, CDR2 FQNNGV. Here the CDR3 DNA reads TGTGCCAGCAGCCCGGGGACAGGGGCTAATTCACCCCTCCACTTT. Translated: CASSPGTGANSPLHF.

This chain joins TRBV4-1 and TRBJ1-2, with D perhaps matching TRBD1 (5 bases). CDR3 size: 14 residues. CDR1 MGHRA and CDR2 YSYEKL come from the germline V gene. Trimming took 1 base from V and 5 from J, leaving 11 bases between them. The CDR3, as DNA: TGCGCCAGCAGCCAAGGACCGACAGTATATGGCTACACCTTC. Its translation: CASSQGPTVYGYTF.

The chain combines TRBV9 with TRBJ1-2; 9 nucleotides match TRBD1. This CDR3 region has 14 residues. Germline values: CDR1 SGDLS, CDR2 YYNGEE. Trimming took 10 bases from V and 8 from J; bases not matched to a gene: 15. The CDR3 region has the DNA TGTGCCCAGCATAGTACGGGACAGGGTTGCGGCTACACCTTC. This encodes CAQHSTGQGCGYTF.

The gene calls are TRBV6-5 and TRBJ1-5; D uncertain. The germline V and J ends were trimmed by 8 bases and 2 bases, with 16 bases remaining between them. The germline V gene encodes CDR1 MNHEY and CDR2 SVGAGI. The CDR3 totals 15 residues. The CDR3 here is CASLSGKFGNQPQHF. The CDR3 region has the DNA TGTGCCAGCCTGTCCGGGAAATTTGGCAATCAGCCCCAGCATTTT.

This clone occurred once. V gene TRBV7-2 combines with J gene TRBJ2-7, with TRBD1 matching over 7 bases. Germline trimming cut 1 base from V and 6 bases from J; bases unmatched to any gene: 6. The CDR3 is made up of 14 amino acids. Germline V gene sequence: CDR1 SGHTA, CDR2 FQGNSA. The DNA of the CDR3 is TGTGCCAGCAGCTTAGTAACGACAGGGCCCGAGCAGTACGTC. Its translation is CASSLVTTGPEQYV.

This clone was detected a few times. The rearrangement links TRBV6-5 to TRBJ1-2; 8 nucleotides match TRBD1. Germline CDR1 is MNHEY and CDR2 is SVGAGI. CDR3 length: 14 residues. V shed 5 bases and J 7 bases; nucleotides not matched to a gene: 9. In DNA form, the CDR3 reads TGTGCCAGCAGTCCAGACAGGGGCCTGGGTGGCTACACCTTC. It translates to CASSPDRGLGGYTF.

CDR3 nucleotide sequence: TGCGCCAGCAGCCAAGGACTAGCGGGGTACAATGAGCAGTTCTTC. Protein sequence: CASSQGLAGYNEQFF. The rearrangement links TRBV4-1 to TRBJ2-1; 11 bases are shared with TRBD2. Trimming cost V 1 base and J 4 bases; bases outside gene matches: 0. Looked up from germline, CDR1 is MGHRA and CDR2 is YSYEKL. This CDR3 comprises 15 residues.

The V gene is TRBV6-5, the J gene TRBJ1-1; D ambiguous. This CDR3 has 15 residues. V was clipped by 6 bases and J by 0 bases, with 14 bases between them. From germline, CDR1 is MNHEY and CDR2 SVGAGI. CDR3 sequence reads: CASSPQRNMNTEAFF. CDR3 DNA sequence: TGTGCCAGCAGCCCCCAGCGTAACATGAACACTGAAGCTTTCTTT.

This chain links TRBV2 with TRBJ1-5; D might be TRBD1 (5 bases). V lost 0 bases and J lost 4, with 13 bases in between. The CDR3 has 16 residues. Germline V CDR1 and CDR2: SNHLY, FYNNEI. CDR3 loop: CASSEALRGGNQPQHF. In DNA form, the CDR3 reads TGTGCCAGCAGTGAAGCATTAAGGGGAGGGAATCAGCCCCAGCATTTT. Filled out from reference TRBV2 and TRBJ1-5, the complete variable domain reads EPEVTQTPSHQVTQMGQEVILRCVPISNHLYFYWYRQILGQKVEFLVSFYNNEISEKSEIFDDQFSVERPDGSNFTLKIRSTKLEDSAMYFCASSEALRGGNQPQHFGDGTRLSIL.

The V call is TRBV19, the J call TRBJ1-2; TRBD1 is a possible D gene (6 bases). Trimming removed 6 bases at V and 9 bases at J, with 20 bases between. There are 14 residues in the CDR3. Germline CDR1 and CDR2: LNHDA and SQIVND (reference sequence). CDR3 loop: CASSYGQNSGRYTF. In DNA form, the CDR3 reads TGTGCCAGTAGCTATGGACAGAACTCGGGGCGCTACACCTTC.

The chain joins TRBV6-5 to TRBJ1-2; D is undetermined. The length of the CDR3 is 15 residues. Germline V gives CDR1 MNHEY, CDR2 SVGAGI. V was trimmed by 7 bases and J by 1 base, leaving 16 bases between them. CDR3 in DNA: TGTGCCAGCACTCCCACGCGGGGTATTAACTATGGCTACACCTTC. This translates into CASTPTRGINYGYTF.

The rearrangement links TRBV3-1 (or the pseudogene TRBV3-2) to TRBJ2-5, with 7 bases lining up with TRBD1. Trimming at V came to 4 bases and at J to 5 bases, leaving 7 bases not matched to a gene. This CDR3 region has 14 residues. Germline values: CDR1 LGHDT, CDR2 YNNKEL (reference sequence). Written as DNA, the CDR3 is TGTGCCAGCAGCCCTAGGGGGCGCGGGGAGACCCAGTACTTC. This codes for CASSPRGRGETQYF.

This sequence joins TRBV5-1 and TRBJ1-1; weak D call: TRBD1 (5 bases). V was clipped by 6 bases and J by 7 bases, with 22 bases between them. Per germline, CDR1 SGHRS and CDR2 YFSETQ. The CDR3 covers 15 residues. The CDR3 here is CASNRAEGPRNEAFF. CDR3 in DNA: TGCGCCAGCAACCGGGCGGAGGGGCCGAGGAATGAAGCTTTCTTT.

The gene calls are TRBV5-1 and TRBJ1-1; D unresolved. Germline CDR1 SGHRS, CDR2 YFSETQ. This CDR3 contains 12 residues. V lost 2 bases and J 7 bases, leaving 9 bases between the germline ends. CDR3 nucleotides: TGCGCCAGCAGCTTAGGAGGTAATGAAGCTTTCTTT. This encodes CASSLGGNEAFF.

The chain uses TRBV7-9 and TRBJ1-1; D gene ambiguous. Trimming left V 1 base short and J 6 bases short, with 9 bases between. This CDR3 contains 13 residues. Germline V gene data show CDR1 as SEHNR and CDR2 as FQNEAQ (reference sequence). CDR3 DNA sequence: TGTGCCAGCAGCTTAGGCGTAGAATCTGAAGCTTTCTTT. Translating it yields CASSLGVESEAFF.

V is TRBV6-1 and J is TRBJ1-2; 10 positions agree with TRBD1. The CDR3 spans 17 residues. Losses at the gene ends were 1 base for V and 4 bases for J; bases not matched to a gene: 9. The V gene's germline CDR1 is MNHNS and CDR2 SASEGT. The CDR3 DNA sequence: TGTGCCAGCAGTGAAGGGGACAGGGGTAGTTTTGGCTATGGCTACACCTTC. It yields the protein CASSEGDRGSFGYGYTF.

This chain uses TRBV30 with TRBJ1-1; 8 bases line up with TRBD1. The junction had 6 bases not matched to a gene; V was cut back by 3 bases and J by 6 bases. This CDR3 region has 13 residues. Germline V gives CDR1 GTSNPN, CDR2 SVGIG (reference sequence). The CDR3 DNA sequence: TGTGCCTGGAGAACGACAGGGGCCTCTGAAGCTTTCTTT. Translation: CAWRTTGASEAFF.

This chain links TRBV9 with TRBJ2-1, with TRBD1 identical over 8 bases. The germline V gene encodes CDR1 SGDLS and CDR2 YYNGEE. J was trimmed by 7 bases and V by 0 bases; bases with no gene match: 6. CDR3 size: 15 residues. In nucleotides, the CDR3 is TGTGCCAGCAGCGTAGAGCAGGGGGCGGGGAATGAGCAGTTCTTC. It translates to CASSVEQGAGNEQFF.

The chain uses TRBV6-5 and TRBJ1-1; D possibly corresponds to TRBD1 (5 bases). The length of the CDR3 is 14 residues. V was pared by 8 bases and J by 5 bases, with 18 bases between. Germline V gives CDR1 MNHEY, CDR2 SVGAGI. Written as DNA, the CDR3 is TGTGCCAGCTCCCGGGGGTCGGGGATGACTGAAGCTTTCTTT. Residues: CASSRGSGMTEAFF.

This clone was found a few times. The CDR3 coding sequence is TGTGCCAGCAGTGATCGACAGGGGGAGGGGGTTGCATATGGCTACACCTTC. It translates to CASSDRQGEGVAYGYTF. This chain connects TRBV25-1 to TRBJ1-2; 9 positions agree with TRBD1. The junction had 13 bases not matched to a gene; V was cut back by 3 bases and J by 5 bases. CDR1 is MGHDK, CDR2 SYGVNS, per germline. The CDR3 sequence is 17 residues long.

J is TRBJ2-2 and V is TRBV5-1, with TRBD1 matching 11 bases. The trim removed 4 bases at V and 5 bases at J, leaving 7 bases unmatched. The CDR3 totals 16 residues. Germline V gene data show CDR1 as SGHRS and CDR2 as YFSETQ. CDR3 nucleotides: TGCGCCAGCAGCCTAATCGGACAGGGGGCTACCGGGGAGCTGTTTTTT. It is translated as CASSLIGQGATGELFF.

V and J are TRBV3-1 (or the pseudogene TRBV3-2) and TRBJ2-5, with 10 bases lining up with TRBD2. CDR3 length: 19 residues. V trimming: 7 bases; J trimming: 0 bases; junction bases outside the gene matches: 17. The germline V gene encodes CDR1 LGHDT and CDR2 YNNKEL (reference sequence). This CDR3 reads CASTLISFRGLADQETQYF. The CDR3 DNA reads as TGTGCCAGCACCCTTATTTCCTTCCGAGGACTAGCGGACCAAGAGACCCAGTACTTC.